These T cell receptor beta chains were read from a single sample in a study of T-cell memory formation after mild COVID-19. In TCRdb, the 5' RACE reads were re-called with MiXCR into one record per CDR3 protein. The data contain some 490,000 distinct CDR3 sequences, 15% to 20% of them singletons. The sequenced sample consisted of PBMCs or a T cell subset sorted from them (not recorded which). The receptors were gathered from an adult woman who had mild COVID-19 (a few samples of this study predate the infection). Cell type and time point are not known. CDR3s include the opening cysteine and the closing phenylalanine or tryptophan. The order of the fields is V gene, clone size, J gene, D gene, CDR3 protein, CDR3 DNA. The D gene is left open where the match is weak. Size values are once, few and many counts, or a class for expanded clones, and some rows have none.

TRBV6-5	.	TRBJ1-6	.	CASSRVDSPLHF	TGTGCCAGCAGCAGGGTAGACTCACCCCTCCACTTT
TRBV6-5	many	TRBJ2-1	.	CASRLQGPSSYNEQFF	TGTGCCAGCAGGTTGCAGGGGCCCAGCTCCTACAATGAGCAGTTCTTC
TRBV20-1	.	TRBJ2-1	.	CSARTDYYNEQFF	TGCAGTGCTAGGACAGACTATTACAATGAGCAGTTCTTC
TRBV12-3/TRBV12-4	few	TRBJ2-7	.	CASKGLSYEQYF	TGTGCCAGCAAAGGACTGTCCTACGAGCAGTACTTC
TRBV6-2/TRBV6-3	few	TRBJ2-1	TRBD2	CASSPGTSGREFF	TGTGCCAGCAGTCCTGGGACTAGCGGGAGGGAGTTCTTC
TRBV11-1	few	TRBJ2-7	.	CASSQAGAGLSSYEQYF	TGTGCCAGCAGCCAAGCGGGCGCAGGACTAAGCTCCTACGAGCAGTACTTC
TRBV4-3	.	TRBJ1-6	.	CASSADSAGYSPLHF	TGCGCCAGCAGCGCAGACAGCGCCGGGTATTCACCCCTCCACTTT
TRBV5-4	few	TRBJ1-4	.	CASSPDGQKLFF	TGTGCCAGCAGCCCGGACGGCCAAAAACTGTTTTTT
TRBV9	.	TRBJ2-7	.	CASSGGQNYEQYF	TGTGCCAGCAGTGGAGGACAGAACTACGAGCAGTACTTC
TRBV5-1	few	TRBJ2-3	TRBD2	CASSQGLALPSTDTQYF	TGCGCCAGCAGCCAAGGACTAGCGCTCCCTAGCACAGATACGCAGTATTTT
TRBV7-2	.	TRBJ2-1	TRBD1	CASSSRTGPEFF	TGTGCCAGCAGCTCTAGGACAGGGCCCGAGTTCTTC
TRBV19	.	TRBJ2-6	.	CASSIGGPGANVLTF	TGTGCCAGTAGTATCGGGGGCCCTGGGGCCAACGTCCTGACTTTC
TRBV20-1	few	TRBJ2-7	.	CSAYGISYEQYF	TGCAGTGCCTACGGGATCTCCTACGAGCAGTACTTC
TRBV20-1	few	TRBJ2-5	TRBD2	CSAGTSGGPEGTQYF	TGCAGTGCTGGGACTAGCGGGGGGCCTGAGGGGACCCAGTACTTC
TRBV7-9	few	TRBJ2-3	TRBD2	CASSTSDTDTQYF	TGTGCCAGCTCGACTAGCGACACAGATACGCAGTATTTT
TRBV6-5	.	TRBJ1-1	.	CASSYGETENTEAFF	TGTGCCAGCAGTTACGGAGAGACAGAAAACACTGAAGCTTTCTTT
TRBV7-9	many	TRBJ2-1	TRBD2	CASSLLAGGYNEQFF	TGTGCCAGCAGCTTACTAGCGGGAGGGTACAATGAGCAGTTCTTC
TRBV24-1	few	TRBJ2-5	TRBD1	CATSDPSAADREQETQYF	TGTGCCACCAGTGACCCCAGCGCTGCGGACAGGGAGCAAGAGACCCAGTACTTC
TRBV5-1	few	TRBJ1-1	.	CASSSTQGVPTEAFF	TGCGCCAGCAGCTCCACCCAAGGGGTGCCCACTGAAGCTTTCTTT
TRBV7-9	many	TRBJ2-3	TRBD2	CASSGGTSGGRDTQYF	TGTGCCAGCAGCGGCGGGACTAGCGGGGGGCGGGATACGCAGTATTTT
TRBV18	few	TRBJ2-1	.	CASSPDRAQEQFF	TGTGCCAGCTCACCCGATAGGGCGCAGGAGCAGTTCTTC
TRBV7-8	.	TRBJ2-2	TRBD2	CASSFLTSGRTNTGELFF	TGTGCCAGCAGCTTCTTGACTAGCGGGAGGACCAACACCGGGGAGCTGTTTTTT
TRBV3-1	.	TRBJ2-1	TRBD2	CASSQPGLANEQFF	TGTGCCAGCAGCCAACCCGGACTAGCCAATGAGCAGTTCTTC
TRBV11-2	few	TRBJ2-2	.	CASSLGTENTGELFF	TGTGCCAGCAGCTTAGGGACGGAAAACACCGGGGAGCTGTTTTTT
TRBV7-2	few	TRBJ1-2	TRBD1	CASSSTGLYGYTF	TGTGCCAGCAGCTCGACAGGGTTGTATGGCTACACCTTC
TRBV4-1	.	TRBJ1-6	TRBD1	CASSPPWDRVSPLHF	TGCGCCAGCAGCCCCCCGTGGGACAGGGTTTCACCCCTCCACTTT
TRBV12-5	.	TRBJ2-1	TRBD2	CASGLTWTSGYGGNEQFF	TGTGCTAGTGGTTTGACTTGGACTAGCGGGTATGGAGGGAATGAGCAGTTCTTC
TRBV5-1	few	TRBJ2-2	.	CASSRRSGGELFF	TGCGCCAGCAGCCGGAGGAGTGGCGGGGAGCTGTTTTTT
TRBV30	few	TRBJ2-2	TRBD1	CAWSGRRQGFAGELFF	TGTGCCTGGAGTGGTAGGCGACAGGGTTTCGCCGGGGAGCTGTTTTTT
TRBV12-5	.	TRBJ2-1	TRBD2	CASGLGLDSLQFF	TGTGCTAGTGGTTTAGGACTAGACTCCCTGCAGTTCTTC
TRBV12-3/TRBV12-4	few	TRBJ2-3	.	CASSFGTPDTQYF	TGTGCCAGCAGTTTCGGGACACCGGATACGCAGTATTTT
TRBV12-3/TRBV12-4	few	TRBJ2-7	TRBD2	CASSLLAGVPYEQYF	TGTGCCAGCAGTTTACTAGCGGGGGTGCCCTACGAGCAGTACTTC
TRBV6-2/TRBV6-3	.	TRBJ1-4	.	CASSSLTEDEKLFF	TGTGCCAGCAGTTCCCTCACTGAAGATGAAAAACTGTTTTTT
TRBV20-1	.	TRBJ2-3	.	CSAPFRGRTDTQYF	TGCAGTGCCCCATTCAGGGGGAGGACAGATACGCAGTATTTT
TRBV15	.	TRBJ2-1	TRBD1	CATSSQGDEQFF	TGTGCCACCAGTTCACAGGGGGATGAGCAGTTCTTC
TRBV6-2/TRBV6-3	.	TRBJ2-7	.	CASSVPSNGQTFYEQYF	TGTGCCAGCAGTGTTCCGTCGAACGGACAGACTTTCTACGAGCAGTACTTC